These 25 T cell receptor beta chains came from one sample sequenced in a study of blood T cell repertoires in COVID-19. Clones were read by immunoSEQ multiplex PCR, and TCRdb kept only the in-frame ones, dropping some. Counted here are 160,000 or so clones, 65% to 85% occurring once; the ten biggest clones make up roughly 14%. Source material: peripheral blood. Receptor source: a woman older than 75 with acute or convalescent COVID-19.

This clone was detected a few times. The chain is built from TRBV19 and TRBJ1-2, with 11 nucleotides matching TRBD1. The germline CDR1 and CDR2 sequences are LNHDA and SQIVND (reference sequence). This CDR3 spans 15 amino acids. The ends lost 7 bases at V and 4 bases at J; junction bases unmatched: 8. The CDR3 is CASTPRTGGSYGYTF. CDR3 nucleotides: TGTGCCAGTACCCCCCGGACAGGGGGCAGCTATGGCTACACCTTC.

The J gene is TRBJ2-3, the V gene TRBV5-1; perhaps TRBD1 as D (5 bases). Germline CDR1 SGHRS, CDR2 YFSETQ. The CDR3 is 16 residues long. V was cut by 0 bases and J by 0 bases, with 11 bases left in between. In DNA form, the CDR3 reads TGCGCCAGCAGCTTGGCCAATGCAGGGAGCACAGATACGCAGTATTTT. Amino acids: CASSLANAGSTDTQYF.

This rearrangement joins TRBV5-6 to TRBJ1-1; 8 bases map to TRBD1. V lost 2 bases, J lost 0 bases, and 3 bases stayed unmatched. Germline CDR1 is SGHDT and CDR2 is YYEEEE. CDR3 length: 15 amino acids. CDR3 DNA: TGTGCCAGCAGCTTCGGACAGGGAGTGAACACTGAAGCTTTCTTT. Encoded protein: CASSFGQGVNTEAFF. The full variable domain, rest sourced from reference TRBV5-6 and TRBJ1-1, is DAGVTQSPTHLIKTRGQQVTLRCSPKSGHDTVSWYQQALGQGPQFIFQYYEEEERQRGNFPDRFSGHQFPNYSSELNVNALLLGDSALYLCASSFGQGVNTEAFFGQGTRLTVV.

J is TRBJ1-1 and V is TRBV14; D uncertain. V lost 4 bases to trimming and J lost 0 bases, with 6 bases between them. Per germline, CDR1 SGHDN and CDR2 FVKESK. The CDR3 length is 13 residues. The CDR3: CASSPHMNTEAFF. In nucleotides, the CDR3 is TGTGCCAGCAGCCCGCACATGAACACTGAAGCTTTCTTT.

V is TRBV7-2 and J is TRBJ2-7; 11 bases line up with TRBD2. This CDR3 is 16 amino acids long. Germline V gene data show CDR1 as SGHTA and CDR2 as FQGNSA. V lost 3 bases and J lost 2; bases outside the gene matches: 6. In nucleotides, the CDR3 is TGTGCCAGCAGCTTTAGCGGGAGGGCCTGGACCTACGAGCAGTACTTC. This encodes CASSFSGRAWTYEQYF.

The genes are TRBV2 and TRBJ2-3; D possibly corresponds to TRBD1 (6 bases). CDR3 length equals 14 residues. Trimming removed 4 bases at V and 4 bases at J, with 12 bases between. CDR1 is SNHLY and CDR2 is FYNNEI in the germline V gene. The CDR3 region has the DNA TGTGCCAGCAGTGTGGGTGGGGGCGCAGATACGCAGTATTTT. Translation gives CASSVGGGADTQYF.

This clone has only one observation. The chain has TRBV18 and TRBJ2-7; 7 bases are shared with TRBD1. The CDR3 consists of 13 residues. The V gene end was trimmed by 6 bases and the J gene end by 2 bases; junction bases not matched to a gene: 4. CDR1 and CDR2 (germline): KGHSH, LQKENI. The CDR3 loop is CASSHGQAYEQYF. CDR3 coding DNA: TGTGCCAGCTCTCACGGACAGGCCTACGAGCAGTACTTC.

The chain has TRBV4-2 and TRBJ2-7; possibly TRBD2 for D (5 bases). This CDR3 comprises 14 residues. Germline CDR1 LGHNA, CDR2 YNFKEQ. The V gene lost 4 bases and the J gene lost 1 base, with 11 bases spanning the gap. The CDR3 loop reads CASSPTGGSYEQYF. Here the CDR3 DNA reads TGTGCCAGCAGCCCCACCGGAGGATCCTACGAGCAGTACTTC.

The chain joins TRBV12-3 or TRBV12-4 to TRBJ1-1; D is perhaps TRBD1 (6 bases). The V gene lost 8 bases and the J gene lost 5 bases, with 15 bases spanning the gap. CDR3 size: 13 residues. DNA for the CDR3: TGTGCCAGCTCGAGGGGGGGGAGGACTGAAGCTTTCTTT. Its translation is CASSRGGRTEAFF.

The chain couples TRBV28 to TRBJ1-4; 11 nucleotides line up with TRBD1. Trimming removed 11 bases from V and 6 bases from J; junction bases left unmatched: 5. The CDR3 runs 13 residues. Germline lookup yields CDR1 MDHEN and CDR2 SYDVKM. DNA for the CDR3: TGTGCCGGCCGGGACAGGGGGGATGAAAAACTGTTTTTT. Protein sequence: CAGRDRGDEKLFF.

V usage is TRBV7-8 and J usage is TRBJ1-5; tentative D call: TRBD1 (5 bases). This CDR3 is built from 16 residues. Germline CDR1 is SGHVS and CDR2 is FQNEAQ. Trimming left V 5 bases short and J 1 base short, with 15 bases between. This chain's CDR3 is CASSPSIRQSNQPQHF. DNA of the CDR3: TGTGCCAGCAGCCCCTCCATTCGACAGAGCAATCAGCCCCAGCATTTT.

This clone was counted only a few times. The J gene is TRBJ1-2, the V gene TRBV5-6; D possibly corresponds to TRBD1 (5 bases). The CDR3 contains 15 residues. Germline CDR1 and CDR2: SGHDT and YYEEEE. The ends were cut back, 0 bases at V and 4 bases at J, with 13 bases in the middle. The DNA for the CDR3 is TGTGCCAGCAGCTTGGGTCCACAGGTGTTCTATGGCTACACCTTC. Protein sequence: CASSLGPQVFYGYTF.

The chain uses TRBV14 and TRBJ1-4, with 9 bases lining up with TRBD1. The CDR3 totals 15 residues. V lost 4 bases and J lost 6; bases outside the gene matches: 6. Germline V gene data show CDR1 as SGHDN and CDR2 as FVKESK. The CDR3 is CASSRRDRVDEKLFF. CDR3 nucleotides: TGTGCCAGCAGCCGCCGGGACAGGGTGGATGAAAAACTGTTTTTT.

The CDR3 region is CASTLGGTGLYEQYF. CDR3 in DNA: TGTGCCAGTACTCTCGGGGGGACAGGGCTCTACGAGCAGTACTTC. V gene TRBV19 combines with J gene TRBJ2-7, with TRBD1 matching over 9 bases. The CDR3 loop spans 15 amino acids. With 7 bases clipped from V and 3 bases from J, the junction kept 10 bases outside the gene matches. Germline V gives CDR1 LNHDA, CDR2 SQIVND (reference sequence).

The chain combines TRBV2 with TRBJ2-2, with 8 bases fitting TRBD2. Per germline, CDR1 SNHLY and CDR2 FYNNEI. This CDR3 comprises 14 residues. With 7 bases clipped from V and 3 bases from J, the junction kept 4 bases outside the gene matches. Written as DNA, the CDR3 is TGTGCCAGCATAGCGGGGATCTACACCGGGGAGCTGTTTTTT. This codes for CASIAGIYTGELFF.

This chain joins TRBV15 and TRBJ1-4, with D perhaps TRBD1 (5 bases). Trimming stripped 0 bases from V and 14 bases from J, with 13 bases between. Germline CDR1 and CDR2: LNHNV and YYDKDF (reference sequence). The CDR3 has 13 amino acids. This chain's CDR3 is CATSRDPGKWLFF. CDR3 bases: TGTGCCACCAGCAGAGATCCAGGGAAATGGCTGTTTTTT.

The chain employs TRBV5-1 and TRBJ1-3, with D unclear. The germline V gene encodes CDR1 SGHRS and CDR2 YFSETQ. The CDR3 is 16 amino acids. The V end was cut by 2 bases, the J end by 0 bases, with 12 bases between. The CDR3 sequence is CASSFGGLDSGNTIYF. DNA for the CDR3: TGCGCCAGCAGCTTCGGCGGGCTGGACTCTGGAAACACCATATATTTT.

This rearrangement joins TRBV28 to TRBJ1-2, with D uncertain. V lost 8 bases and J lost 4, with 17 bases in between. The CDR3 totals 14 residues. Germline assignment: CDR1 MDHEN and CDR2 SYDVKM. The CDR3 protein is CASALPRRSYGYTF. For the CDR3, the DNA is TGTGCCAGCGCTCTACCCCGGAGGAGCTATGGCTACACCTTC.

The V and J genes are TRBV4-2 and TRBJ2-7, with no clear D. V lost 2 bases, J lost 4 bases, and 18 bases lay in between. Germline V CDR1 and CDR2: LGHNA, YNFKEQ. The CDR3 consists of 16 residues. In nucleotides, the CDR3 is TGTGCCAGCAGCCAAAATCTAGGAACCCGGCAATACGAGCAGTACTTC. Its protein product is CASSQNLGTRQYEQYF.

This clone has more than one count but fewer than ten. This chain joins TRBV5-1 and TRBJ2-7, with TRBD2 matching 9 bases. The V gene's germline CDR1 is SGHRS and CDR2 YFSETQ. The V and J ends lost 5 bases and 2 bases, in that order; junction bases with no gene match: 5. The CDR3 contains 14 residues. The CDR3, as DNA: TGCGCCAGCAGGGCTAGCGGGAAAACCTACGAGCAGTACTTC. This codes for CASRASGKTYEQYF.

The V gene is TRBV28, the J gene TRBJ1-3, with D tentatively TRBD1 (5 bases). Per germline, CDR1 MDHEN and CDR2 SYDVKM. The V end lost 5 bases, the J end lost 7 bases, and 12 bases lay between the germline ends. This CDR3 spans 13 amino acids. The CDR3 DNA reads as TGTGCCAGCAGTGCGCATGGGGCCAACACCATATATTTT. Its translation: CASSAHGANTIYF.

Worth noting for this clone: One end of the junction varies from germline; a read error may be responsible. V is TRBV3-1 (or the pseudogene TRBV3-2) and J is TRBJ2-7; 8 nucleotides agree with TRBD2. There are 15 residues in the CDR3. CDR1 and CDR2 from the germline V gene are LGHDT and YNNKEL (reference sequence). The CDR3 region is CARSAPRGGVYEQYF. The CDR3, as DNA: TGTGCCCGCAGCGCCCCTCGGGGGGGGGTATACGAGCAGTACTTC.

The J gene is TRBJ2-7, the V gene TRBV5-1, with a tentative D call TRBD2 (5 bases). Germline values: CDR1 SGHRS, CDR2 YFSETQ. The CDR3 sequence is 12 residues long. Trimming removed 0 bases from V and 5 bases from J, with 6 bases in between. CDR3 amino acids: CASSLERNEQYF. The DNA of the CDR3 is TGCGCCAGCAGCTTGGAGCGGAACGAGCAGTACTTC.

This clone was counted a single time. The chain links TRBV27 to TRBJ2-5; D perhaps matches TRBD2 (5 bases). V lost 2 bases and J lost 5, with 9 bases in between. The germline gives CDR1 MNHEY, CDR2 SMNVEV (reference sequence). This CDR3 contains 13 residues. CDR3 bases: TGTGCCAGCAGTTTACCGGGCGGGGAGACCCAGTACTTC. Translating gives CASSLPGGETQYF.

V and J are TRBV9 and TRBJ2-7; 9 bases are a match to TRBD2. After removal of 7 bases from V and 10 bases from J, the junction contained 27 bases not matched to a gene. The CDR3 totals 18 residues. The germline V gene has CDR1 SGDLS and CDR2 YYNGEE. CDR3 in DNA: TGTGCCAGCTACCCCTTAGGCGGGGGGGTCGAACGGTCGATAGATCAGTACTTC. It yields the protein CASYPLGGGVERSIDQYF.